This TCR beta chain was captured by sequencing in a study of shared clonotypes between healthy human individuals (dated by TCRdb to the early 2020s). Study-wide context: The cohort comprised a couple of women and a few men aged 18 to 49 years. The study deeply sequenced blood TCR repertoires of about five healthy adults to estimate repertoire size and the extent of clonotype sharing between individuals. To increase sequencing depth and limit assay-specific biases, different laboratories used diverse techniques to prepare libraries and sequence TCR repertoires. Leukapheresis yielded between about 0.94 and 8.9 billion PBMCs per donor.

On this clone: Its binding antigen is unknown. Per-nucleotide qualities are absent, and no much larger clonotype sits a single base away.

TCR CDR3 regions were amplified from genomic DNA by multiplex PCR using the deep immunoSEQ assay. Genomic DNA extracted from each cell subset was distributed evenly over all wells of several immunoSEQ 96-well plates, and each plate served as one replicate. For unsorted PBMC, roughly 300 ng of genomic DNA, equivalent to about 30,000 T cell genomes, went into each replicate PCR. Ten immunoSEQ deep assay plates were used to sequence unsorted PBMC genomic DNA. Purified libraries were quantified with a Qubit 3.0 fluorometer, sized on a Bioanalyzer 2100, and re-quantified with the KAPA Library Quantification kit. Each immunoSEQ 96-well plate was sequenced on its own single-read 150-cycle Illumina NextSeq 550 flow cell. The study's own analysis went as follows. Because the immunoSEQ output included only junctional sequences and no quality scores, the filtering could not be the same as the filtering used for full-length reads. To assign V/J genes and CDR3, sequences were annotated using PyIR, a Python wrapper for IgBLAST v1.9, with IMGT germline references. Reads were filtered out if the reads had weak V/J assignments (E-value above 1e-6), no CDR3, stop codons, out-of-frame junctions, or ambiguous translated residues. V3J clonotypes were defined as sequences sharing an identical inferred V gene, J gene, and CDR3 amino acid sequence. The percentage overlap between two repertoires was calculated by dividing the number of shared unique clonotypes by the size of the smaller repertoire. Three approaches were used to assess repertoire richness: RTK rarefaction, the Chao1 estimator, and Recon v2.1 estimates of unobserved clonotypes. The table was pulled from immuneACCESS by TCRdb, which kept in-frame rearrangements only. Such tables lose some clones; where checked, under half of the loss comes from unresolved V genes, and the rest has no known cause. Clone size and the V and J calls come from that table; the DNA yielded D and trimming. The sample table lists approximately 500,000 clones, 70% to 85% of them with a count of one. The biggest ten clones account for 12% of the sample.

Healthy HIV-negative adults with no recently reported acute infections or vaccinations were included as donors. Every donor was a Caucasian adult residing in Nashville, Tennessee, USA. For unsorted samples, some 100 million PBMCs were counted, and genomic DNA was extracted using the QIAamp DNA Blood Mini kit. After blood collection by leukapheresis, PBMCs were isolated using Ficoll-Histopaque density gradient centrifugation and then cryopreserved in the vapor phase of liquid nitrogen. Overall study outcomes, separate from this receptor: Sampling was restricted to blood, and TCR repertoires in tissue are likely to differ from TCR repertoires in blood. The small number of donors limited the genetic and exposure-history diversity represented. Pairwise subsampling indicated that sequencing depth was expected to affect the degree of clonotype sharing among donors.

The CDR3 measures 14 amino acids from cysteine to phenylalanine. Only the CDR3 portion is preserved as DNA: 42 bases, with reading frame beginning at the first base. V is clipped by 0 bases and J by 8 bases, and the sequence between their germline boundaries is 13 bases long. From a lookup of the germline V gene (reference sequence), CDR1 and CDR2 are MNHNY and SVGAGI. The sequence links TRBV6-6 to TRBJ1-2; TRBD1 is perhaps the D gene, given 6 matching bases. The receptor was derived from a woman between 35 and 50 years old in good health. Some clones in this sample may be carry-over from other donors' samples. The sequencing sample was made of PBMCs. At the DNA level, the sequence is TGTGCCAGCAGTTACTCGAGGTACAGGGACGGCTACACCTTC. Its translation is CASSYSRYRDGYTF.